This paragraph reports one TCR beta chain. Its antigen is not known. The sample comes from a study of blood T cells in healthy people across ages. Study-wide results and caveats: Both higher diversity and more naive CD4+ cells marked long-lived donors when set against aged donors. Estimates drawn from one million T cells were deemed to understate diversity.

A second PCR, run for roughly 7 to 12 cycles, used a sample-barcoded 5' primer plus a J-beta primer mix. Each CDR3 protein gets one entry after TCRdb re-called the 5' RACE reads with MiXCR. The sample has about 730,000 distinct CDR3 sequences, 35% to 45% seen once. The sequence was obtained from a woman in her sixties in good health. The sample taken for sequencing was blood.

The CDR3 coding sequence is TGCAGTGCTAGAGAAGGGAGTGGTGGTTCACCCCTCCACTTT. Protein: CSAREGSGGSPLHF. This chain links TRBV20-1 with TRBJ1-6; no clear D. Between the trimmed V and J ends, which lost 0 bases and 9 bases, there was a span of 12 bases. The CDR3 has 14 residues. CDR1 DFQATT and CDR2 SNEGSKA come from the germline V gene (reference sequence).